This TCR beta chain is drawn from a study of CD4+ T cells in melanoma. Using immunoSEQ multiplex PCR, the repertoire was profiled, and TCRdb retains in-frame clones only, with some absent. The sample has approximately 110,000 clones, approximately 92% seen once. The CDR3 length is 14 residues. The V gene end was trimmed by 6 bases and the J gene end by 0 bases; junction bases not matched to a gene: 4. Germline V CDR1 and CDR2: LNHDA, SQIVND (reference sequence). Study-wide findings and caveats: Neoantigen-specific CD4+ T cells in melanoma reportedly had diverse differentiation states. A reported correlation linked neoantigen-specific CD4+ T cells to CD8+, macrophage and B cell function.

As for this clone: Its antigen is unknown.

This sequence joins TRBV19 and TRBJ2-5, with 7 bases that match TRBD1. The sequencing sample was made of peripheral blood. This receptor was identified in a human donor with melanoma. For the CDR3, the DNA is TGTGCCAGTAGAAGACAGGGAAACCAAGAGACCCAGTACTTC. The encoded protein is CASRRQGNQETQYF.